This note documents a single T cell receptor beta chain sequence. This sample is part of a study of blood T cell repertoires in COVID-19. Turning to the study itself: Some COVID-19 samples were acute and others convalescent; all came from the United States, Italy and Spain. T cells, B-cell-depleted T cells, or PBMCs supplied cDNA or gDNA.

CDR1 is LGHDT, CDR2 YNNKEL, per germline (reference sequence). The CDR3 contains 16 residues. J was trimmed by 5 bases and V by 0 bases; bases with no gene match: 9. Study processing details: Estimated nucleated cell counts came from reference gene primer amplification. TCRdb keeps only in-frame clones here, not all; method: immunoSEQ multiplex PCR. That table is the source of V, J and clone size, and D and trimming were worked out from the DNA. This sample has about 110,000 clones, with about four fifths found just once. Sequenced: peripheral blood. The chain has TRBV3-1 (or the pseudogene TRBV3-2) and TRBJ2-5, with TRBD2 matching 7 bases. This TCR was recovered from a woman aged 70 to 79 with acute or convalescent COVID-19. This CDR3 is CASSQDGRGLGETQYF. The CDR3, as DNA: TGTGCCAGCAGCCAAGATGGGAGGGGTTTGGGCGAGACCCAGTACTTC.